This TCR beta chain was documented in a study of shared clonotypes between healthy human individuals. Each cell subset's genomic DNA was divided evenly among several immunoSEQ plates. Here immunoSEQ multiplex PCR was the method, and the copy in TCRdb shows in-frame clones only, minus some. The repertoire holds about 230,000 clones, with over 60% as singletons. Negatively enriched CD4+ T cells were divided by CD45RA into naive and memory. The sequenced material came from memory CD4+ T cells sorted from blood. The subset here: CD45RA-negative fraction. The source is a young man in good health.

Here the CDR3 DNA reads TGTGCCAGCAGTAAACAGACTGCTGCCAACGTCCTGACTTTC. The encoded protein is CASSKQTAANVLTF. J is TRBJ2-6 and V is TRBV6-6; the D is unclear. The germline V gene encodes CDR1 MNHNY and CDR2 SVGAGI (reference sequence). The length of the CDR3 is 14 residues. The V end was cut by 5 bases, the J end by 7 bases, with 12 bases between.